The subject of this entry is one TCR beta chain. J lost 2 bases, V lost 5 bases, and 11 bases had no gene match. CDR1 and CDR2 (germline): SGHTA, FQGNSA. The CDR3 has 17 amino acids. This specimen belongs to a study of blood T cell repertoires in COVID-19. Study at large: The analysed material was cDNA or gDNA that came from T cells, B-cell-depleted T cells, or PBMCs.

Assay used: immunoSEQ multiplex PCR; TCRdb lists only in-frame clones, some missing. Of approximately 180,000 clones detected, approximately 81% appear once; the ten largest clones hold 18%. The receptor's source is a person aged 65-85 years with COVID-19, enrolled during active disease. The sample consisted of peripheral blood. This chain uses TRBV7-2 with TRBJ1-2; 10 nucleotides match TRBD1. CDR3 DNA sequence: TGTGCCAGCAGCCCGGACGCCCGGGGACAGGGGAACTATGGCTACACCTTC. Its protein product is CASSPDARGQGNYGYTF.